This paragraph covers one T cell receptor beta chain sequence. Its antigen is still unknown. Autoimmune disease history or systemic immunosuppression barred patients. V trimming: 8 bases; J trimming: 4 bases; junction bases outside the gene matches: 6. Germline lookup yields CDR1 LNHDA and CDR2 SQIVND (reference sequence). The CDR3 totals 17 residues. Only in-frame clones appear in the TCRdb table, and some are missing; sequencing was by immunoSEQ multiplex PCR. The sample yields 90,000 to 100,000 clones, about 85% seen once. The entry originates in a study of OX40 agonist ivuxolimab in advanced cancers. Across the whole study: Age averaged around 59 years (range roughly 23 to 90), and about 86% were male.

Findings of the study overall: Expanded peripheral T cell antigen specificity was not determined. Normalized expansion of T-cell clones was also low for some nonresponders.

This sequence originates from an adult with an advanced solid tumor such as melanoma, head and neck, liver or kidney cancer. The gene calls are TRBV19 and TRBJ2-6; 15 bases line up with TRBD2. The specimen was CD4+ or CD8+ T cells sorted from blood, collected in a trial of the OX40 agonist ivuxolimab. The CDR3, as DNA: TGTGCCAGTCAAAGGACTAGCGGGAGGGCCGGGGCCAACGTCCTGACTTTC. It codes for CASQRTSGRAGANVLTF.